The rows below give T cell receptor beta chains drawn from one sample of a study of human T cells and chemical hapten exposure. MiXCR, run by TCRdb on the RACE reads, gives a single entry per CDR3 protein. The sample records tens of thousands of distinct CDR3 sequences, about 9.4% being singletons. Sequencing was performed on whole blood, taken in connection with sensitization to the hapten diphenylcyclopropenone (DPC). The receptor source for this set is a middle-aged woman with alopecia areata. Some clones in this sample may be carry-over from other donors' samples. CDR3s leave out the opening cysteine and the closing phenylalanine or tryptophan. A D gene is named only where the DNA matches it firmly.

d_gene,v_gene,CDR3aa
NA,TRBV6-4,ASSDSQNTEAF
NA,TRBV27,ASSLYAATEAF
NA,TRBV28,ASSLFGGFSTDTQY
NA,TRBV30,AWSVLRTPPEAF
NA,TRBV7-2,ASSLTGEQY
NA,TRBV2,ASRPGGGGRQETQY
TRBD1,TRBV28,ASKPPGQGAQQY
NA,TRBV15,ATSRDRGGATDTQY
NA,TRBV12-3/TRBV12-4,ASSLDVNYGYT
NA,TRBV18,ASSPRSGYNQPQH
TRBD1,TRBV6-1,ASTPGQGPEDTQY
TRBD1,TRBV5-1,ASSLSGGVTEAF
TRBD1,TRBV20-1,RLIGDSLPMISGNTIY
TRBD2,TRBV7-6,ASSSGLAGGSSYNEQF
TRBD2,TRBV20-1,SARPGGGYEQY
TRBD1,TRBV29-1,SVEDLGDRANLRGNQPQH
NA,TRBV6-2/TRBV6-3,ASSWEQNIQY
NA,TRBV5-1,ASSLRGTGLGADTQY
NA,TRBV9,ASSVEGDGTQY
TRBD2,TRBV9,ASSSSGGTIETQY
NA,TRBV7-2,ASSLEAGHYGYT
NA,TRBV7-9,ASSLAKTGRGETQY
NA,TRBV6-2/TRBV6-3,ASSLRDIQPQH
NA,TRBV6-5,ASSLDAGAPNTEAF
NA,TRBV6-6,ASSPQGFPQY
NA,TRBV20-1,SASTGLGTDTQY
NA,TRBV2,ASARGPKYEQY
NA,TRBV7-6,ASSLEIAPNTGELF
NA,TRBV12-5,ASGFLPPKAPKNREEEQY
NA,TRBV3-1,ASSQVGEQY
NA,TRBV7-2,ASSLAASYEQY
NA,TRBV14,ASICDNEQF
NA,TRBV5-5,ASTRGFRQGTQY
TRBD1,TRBV5-6,ASSLPTGAGNTIY
NA,TRBV7-9,ASSLNTGNGYT
TRBD2,TRBV5-1,ASSLGLGGLAEYEQY